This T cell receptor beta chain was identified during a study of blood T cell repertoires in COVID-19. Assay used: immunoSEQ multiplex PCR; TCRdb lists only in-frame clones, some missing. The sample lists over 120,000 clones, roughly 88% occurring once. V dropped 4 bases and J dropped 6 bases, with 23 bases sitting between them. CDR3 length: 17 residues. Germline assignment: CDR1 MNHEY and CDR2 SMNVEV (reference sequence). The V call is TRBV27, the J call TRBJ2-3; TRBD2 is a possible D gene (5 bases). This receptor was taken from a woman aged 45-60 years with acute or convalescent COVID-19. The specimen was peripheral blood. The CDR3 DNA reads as TGTGCCAGCAGTTCGCTCCTCGAGTGGCCCGGCGGGGATACGCAGTATTTT. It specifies CASSSLLEWPGGDTQYF.